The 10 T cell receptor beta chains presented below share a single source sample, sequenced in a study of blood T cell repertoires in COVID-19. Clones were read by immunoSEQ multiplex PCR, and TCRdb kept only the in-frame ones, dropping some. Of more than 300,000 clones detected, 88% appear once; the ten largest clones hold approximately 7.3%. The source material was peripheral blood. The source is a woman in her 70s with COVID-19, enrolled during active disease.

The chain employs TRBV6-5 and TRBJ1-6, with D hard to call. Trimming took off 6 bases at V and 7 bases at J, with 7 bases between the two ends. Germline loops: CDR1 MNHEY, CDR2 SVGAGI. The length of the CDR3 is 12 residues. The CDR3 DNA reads TGTGCCAGCAGATTTAAAAATTCACCCCTCCACTTT. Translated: CASRFKNSPLHF.

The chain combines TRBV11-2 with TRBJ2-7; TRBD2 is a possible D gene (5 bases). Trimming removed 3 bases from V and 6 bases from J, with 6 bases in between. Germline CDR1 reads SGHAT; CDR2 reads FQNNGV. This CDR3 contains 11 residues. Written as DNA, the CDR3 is TGTGCCAGCAGCTTCGGGGTCGAGCAGTACTTC. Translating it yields CASSFGVEQYF.

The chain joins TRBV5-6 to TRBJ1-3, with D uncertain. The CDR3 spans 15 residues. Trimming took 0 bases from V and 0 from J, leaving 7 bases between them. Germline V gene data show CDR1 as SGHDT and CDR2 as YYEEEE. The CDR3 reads CASSLEPVSGNTIYF. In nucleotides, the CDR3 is TGTGCCAGCAGCTTGGAGCCGGTCTCTGGAAACACCATATATTTT.

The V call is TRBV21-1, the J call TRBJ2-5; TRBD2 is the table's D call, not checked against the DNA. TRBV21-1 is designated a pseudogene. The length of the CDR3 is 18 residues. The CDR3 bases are TGTGCCAGCAGCAAAGGGGCTAGCGGGGGCTTAAGCCAAGAGACCCAGTACTTC. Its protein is CASSKGASGGLSQETQYF.

DNA for the CDR3: TGTGCCAGCCTCCAGGGGGCTCTGGGCACTGAAGCTTTCTTT. Protein: CASLQGALGTEAFF. This chain links TRBV6-1 with TRBJ1-1, with TRBD1 matching 8 bases. The CDR3 has 14 amino acids. The V and J ends lost 8 bases and 4 bases, in that order; junction bases with no gene match: 9. Germline lookup yields CDR1 MNHNS and CDR2 SASEGT.

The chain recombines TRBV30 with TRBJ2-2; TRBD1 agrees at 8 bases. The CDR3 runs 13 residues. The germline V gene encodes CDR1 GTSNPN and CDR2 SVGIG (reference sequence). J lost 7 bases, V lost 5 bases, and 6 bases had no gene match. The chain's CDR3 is CAWHGTGGGELFF. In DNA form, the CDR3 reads TGTGCCTGGCATGGGACAGGAGGCGGGGAGCTGTTTTTT.

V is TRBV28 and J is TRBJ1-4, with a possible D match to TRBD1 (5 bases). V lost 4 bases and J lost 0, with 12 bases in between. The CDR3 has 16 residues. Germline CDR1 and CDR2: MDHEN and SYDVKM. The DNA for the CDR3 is TGTGCCAGCAGTTCGGCCCGACAGACAACTAATGAAAAACTGTTTTTT. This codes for CASSSARQTTNEKLFF.

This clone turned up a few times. Written as DNA, the CDR3 is TGCAGTGCTACCGCTAGGGAAAAACTGTTTTTT. Protein sequence: CSATAREKLFF. The V and J genes are TRBV20-1 and TRBJ1-4; D not resolved. V lost 4 bases, J lost 8 bases, and 8 bases lay in between. The germline V gene has CDR1 DFQATT and CDR2 SNEGSKA (reference sequence). The CDR3 is made up of 11 amino acids.

The CDR3 region has the DNA TGTGCCAGCATGCGACAGGGGAAAGGTGAAAAACTGTTTTTT. Protein sequence: CASMRQGKGEKLFF. The chain employs TRBV2 and TRBJ1-4; TRBD1 matches 8 bases. This CDR3 has 14 residues. Trimming removed 7 bases from V and 7 bases from J; junction bases left unmatched: 8. CDR1 SNHLY and CDR2 FYNNEI come from the germline V gene.

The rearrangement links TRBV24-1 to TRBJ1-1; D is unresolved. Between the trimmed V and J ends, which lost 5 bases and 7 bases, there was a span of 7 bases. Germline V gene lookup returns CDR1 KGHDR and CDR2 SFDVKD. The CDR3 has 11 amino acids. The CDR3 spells CATSGRGEAFF. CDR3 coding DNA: TGTGCCACCAGTGGCCGGGGTGAAGCTTTCTTT.